What follows is one T cell receptor (beta chain) and its context. The record originates from a study of shared clonotypes between healthy human individuals. For the study at large: Two female and a few male donors aged 18 to 49 were enrolled. The plates for each donor numbered three CD4 naive, three CD4 memory, two CD8 naive and one CD8 memory.

J lost 4 bases, V lost 7 bases, and 11 bases had no gene match. Germline CDR1 and CDR2: SQVTM and ANQGSEA. The CDR3 has 15 amino acids. CD8 cells regarded as naive lacked CD45RO, were positively chosen for CCR7, and omitted terminally differentiated effector memory CD45RA+ cells. Clones were read by immunoSEQ multiplex PCR, and TCRdb kept only the in-frame ones, dropping some. Altogether about 2.1 million clones are present, 85% to 95% being singletons, with the ten largest covering under 2%. The clonotype was recovered from a man aged 18 to 29 in good health. Some clones in this sample may be carry-over from other donors' samples. Sequencing was carried out using naive CD8+ T cells from PBMCs. This chain links TRBV29-1 with TRBJ2-1; 9 nucleotides agree with TRBD1. CDR3: CSAPAGTGSYNEQFF. In DNA, the CDR3 is TGCAGCGCGCCTGCCGGGACAGGGTCATACAATGAGCAGTTCTTC.